The 16 T cell receptor beta chains given below trace back to one sample, sequenced in a study of blood T cell repertoires in COVID-19. Assay: immunoSEQ multiplex PCR; the TCRdb copy retains only in-frame clones and omits some. The sample contains some 150,000 clones, approximately 88% of which appear only once. Sequenced: peripheral blood. Receptors originate from a woman aged 55-70 years who had recovered from COVID-19.

This clone was seen more than once but under ten times. This sequence joins TRBV7-3 and TRBJ2-2; the match to TRBD1 covers 11 bases. The CDR3 is 14 amino acids. The V and J ends lost 3 bases and 6 bases, in that order; junction bases with no gene match: 0. CDR1 and CDR2 from the germline V gene are SGHTA and FQGTGA. This CDR3 reads CASSLGQGAGELFF. CDR3 DNA sequence: TGTGCCAGCAGCTTGGGACAGGGGGCCGGGGAGCTGTTTTTT.

The chain carries TRBV24-1 and TRBJ1-1; no definite D call. The CDR3 sequence is 13 residues long. The germline V and J ends were trimmed by 1 base and 8 bases, with 10 bases remaining between them. Germline CDR1 reads KGHDR; CDR2 reads SFDVKD. The CDR3 nucleotides read TGTGCCACCAGTGATTTCGACGAGGCAGAAGCTTTCTTT. This sequence encodes CATSDFDEAEAFF.

V is TRBV9 and J is TRBJ2-3; tentatively, D is TRBD1 (5 bases). Germline CDR1 reads SGDLS; CDR2 reads YYNGEE. The CDR3 sequence is 14 residues long. V dropped 4 bases and J dropped 4 bases, with 13 bases sitting between them. This CDR3 reads CASSPRVYSDTQYF. The CDR3 nucleotides are TGTGCCAGCAGCCCCAGGGTTTACTCAGATACGCAGTATTTT.

The chain links TRBV5-1 to TRBJ1-3; 7 nucleotides match TRBD1. Germline lookup yields CDR1 SGHRS and CDR2 YFSETQ. With 4 bases clipped from V and 4 bases from J, the junction kept 5 bases outside the gene matches. The CDR3 runs to 14 residues. CDR3 sequence: CASSPGTVGNTIYF. The CDR3 DNA follows: TGCGCCAGCAGCCCCGGGACAGTCGGAAACACCATATATTTT. The complete variable domain, with remaining parts taken from reference TRBV5-1 and TRBJ1-3, reads KAGVTQTPRYLIKTRGQQVTLSCSPISGHRSVSWYQQTPGQGLQFLFEYFSETQRNKGNFPGRFSGRQFSNSRSEMNVSTLELGDSALYLCASSPGTVGNTIYFGEGSWLTVV.

The CDR3 DNA reads as TGTGCCAGCAGCTCGGCTGGACAGGCAGCCTACGAGCAGTACTTC. Protein sequence: CASSSAGQAAYEQYF. V and J are TRBV5-4 and TRBJ2-7; 7 bases match TRBD1. Germline CDR1 is SGHNT and CDR2 is YYREEE (reference sequence). V was pared by 3 bases and J by 2 bases, with 8 bases of the junction left unmatched. CDR3 length equals 15 residues.

The rearrangement uses TRBV11-3 and TRBJ1-1; perhaps TRBD1 as D (5 bases). In germline, CDR1 is SGHNT, CDR2 YENEEA. V was pared by 5 bases and J by 4 bases, with 14 bases between. The CDR3 runs 14 residues. The DNA for the CDR3 is TGTGCCAGCAGCCCCGACGGGGGACGCACTGAAGCTTTCTTT. Amino acid sequence: CASSPDGGRTEAFF.

The V call is TRBV5-1, the J call TRBJ1-2; possible D gene TRBD1, 5 bases. Germline V gene lookup returns CDR1 SGHRS and CDR2 YFSETQ. Trimming removed 0 bases from V and 3 bases from J, with 12 bases in between. The CDR3 is made up of 15 amino acids. The CDR3 DNA sequence: TGCGCCAGCAGCTTGGGGCCCAGGGCGGACTATGGCTACACCTTC. Translation: CASSLGPRADYGYTF. Full variable domain (remainder filled in from reference TRBV5-1 and TRBJ1-2): KAGVTQTPRYLIKTRGQQVTLSCSPISGHRSVSWYQQTPGQGLQFLFEYFSETQRNKGNFPGRFSGRQFSNSRSEMNVSTLELGDSALYLCASSLGPRADYGYTFGSGTRLTVV.

The chain has TRBV28 and TRBJ1-2; TRBD1 agrees at 8 bases. Germline V gene sequence: CDR1 MDHEN, CDR2 SYDVKM. Trimming cost V 7 bases and J 7 bases; bases outside gene matches: 11. This CDR3 is built from 14 residues. The CDR3 loop reads CASTQGQGTSGYTF. The CDR3 DNA is TGTGCCAGCACCCAAGGACAGGGAACTTCTGGCTACACCTTC.

V and J are TRBV7-9 and TRBJ1-1; 7 bases map to TRBD1. After removal of 7 bases from V and 11 bases from J, the junction contained 13 bases not matched to a gene. Germline lookup yields CDR1 SEHNR and CDR2 FQNEAQ (reference sequence). The CDR3 consists of 13 residues. CDR3 loop: CASTQWGTGDAFF. DNA for the CDR3: TGTGCCAGCACCCAATGGGGAACAGGGGATGCTTTCTTT.

The chain is built from TRBV28 and TRBJ2-7; D is possibly TRBD2 (5 bases). Trimming removed 2 bases at V and 9 bases at J, with 17 bases between. Germline lookup yields CDR1 MDHEN and CDR2 SYDVKM. The CDR3 covers 14 residues. The CDR3 loop reads CASSLVRGPFGQYF. For the CDR3, the DNA is TGTGCCAGCAGTTTAGTACGAGGGCCGTTCGGGCAGTACTTC.

The chain uses TRBV11-2 and TRBJ2-1, with a weak D call TRBD2 (7 bases). Germline V lookup: CDR1 SGHAT, CDR2 FQNNGV. The V gene lost 3 bases and the J gene lost 6 bases, with 15 bases spanning the gap. The CDR3 totals 15 residues. CDR3 sequence: CASSFFRGARNEQFF. CDR3 DNA sequence: TGTGCCAGCAGCTTCTTTCGGGGGGCACGCAATGAGCAGTTCTTC.

This chain connects TRBV6-6 to TRBJ1-2; the D gene is possibly TRBD1 (5 bases). The germline V gene encodes CDR1 MNHNY and CDR2 SVGAGI (reference sequence). Deletions cut 5 bases from V and 5 bases from J, with 15 bases between. CDR3 length equals 14 residues. The CDR3 nucleotides are TGTGCCAGCAGTCCCGGCGGGACGGGATATGGCTACACCTTC. It encodes CASSPGGTGYGYTF.

The chain recombines TRBV5-1 with TRBJ1-4, with a tentative D call TRBD1 (6 bases). Trimming cost V 4 bases and J 3 bases, with 10 bases left between them. The length of the CDR3 is 14 residues. Per germline, CDR1 SGHRS and CDR2 YFSETQ. CDR3 in DNA: TGCGCCAGCAGCCTACAGGGATCTAATGAAAAACTGTTTTTT. Its translation: CASSLQGSNEKLFF.

The rearrangement joins TRBV2 to TRBJ1-2, with 8 bases lining up with TRBD1. V shed 4 bases, J shed 0 bases, and the junction held 1 base outside the gene matches. Germline CDR1 and CDR2: SNHLY and FYNNEI. CDR3 length: 14 residues. The CDR3 DNA reads as TGTGCCAGCAGTGTGGACAGGGCTAACTATGGCTACACCTTC. It codes for CASSVDRANYGYTF.

This clone was picked up one time. The chain carries TRBV5-1 and TRBJ2-7; TRBD2 aligns across 7 bases. This CDR3 has 17 residues. CDR1 SGHRS and CDR2 YFSETQ come from the germline V gene. The J segment lost 0 bases and the V segment lost 4 bases, leaving 13 bases of the junction unmatched. The CDR3 DNA is TGCGCCAGCAGCCCCCCCGAAGGGCGGGGGAACTCCTACGAGCAGTACTTC. This gives the protein CASSPPEGRGNSYEQYF.

This sequence joins TRBV18 and TRBJ1-1; D gene unclear. CDR1 is KGHSH, CDR2 LQKENI, per germline. CDR3 length equals 14 residues. The ends were cut back, 5 bases at V and 4 bases at J, with 14 bases in the middle. CDR3 DNA sequence: TGTGCCAGCTCATTCCAAGACGAGGGCACTGAAGCTTTCTTT. This encodes CASSFQDEGTEAFF.